The 27 T cell receptor beta chains in this list originate from one sample, sequenced in a study of CD8 T cells in Susac syndrome. Reverse transcription used roughly 0.5 to 1 ug RNA and random hexamers. TCRdb re-called the immunoSEQ multiplex PCR reads through MiXCR, storing one row per CDR3 protein. The table includes 150,000 to 200,000 distinct CDR3 sequences, roughly 91% detected once. The sequenced sample was CD4+ T cells from PBMCs. All receptors derive from a human donor with Susac syndrome.

This chain connects TRBV19 to TRBJ1-1; 8 bases fit TRBD1. Germline V lookup: CDR1 LNHDA, CDR2 SQIVND (reference sequence). The CDR3 totals 15 residues. J was trimmed by 8 bases and V by 5 bases; bases with no gene match: 13. This CDR3 is CASSSLRTGGREAFF. For the CDR3, the DNA is TGTGCCAGTAGTTCTTTGCGTACAGGGGGGCGGGAAGCTTTCTTT.

V usage is TRBV6-1 and J usage is TRBJ2-7; TRBD1 might be the D (5 bases). The CDR3 has 16 amino acids. V shed 3 bases and J shed 1 base, with 16 bases lying between them. CDR1 MNHNS and CDR2 SASEGT come from the germline V gene. The CDR3 sequence is CASSDFTGFGSYEQYF. As DNA, the CDR3 is TGTGCCAGCAGTGATTTCACAGGTTTCGGGTCCTACGAGCAGTACTTC.

This chain connects TRBV2 to TRBJ2-2; D perhaps matches TRBD1 (6 bases). Germline CDR1 SNHLY, CDR2 FYNNEI. V lost 3 bases and J lost 1, with 9 bases in between. The CDR3 length is 15 residues. CDR3: CASSDQGMNTGELFF. In DNA form, the CDR3 reads TGTGCCAGCAGTGATCAGGGGATGAACACCGGGGAGCTGTTTTTT.

The J gene is TRBJ2-5, the V gene TRBV6-5; D tentatively fits TRBD1 or TRBD2 (6 bases each). Trimming removed 6 bases at V and 5 bases at J, with 13 bases between. Germline-derived CDR1 and CDR2 are MNHEY and SVGAGI. CDR3 length: 13 residues. The CDR3 spells CASSSRGDETQYF. CDR3 DNA: TGTGCCAGCAGCTCGAGGGGGGATGAGACCCAGTACTTC.

This rearrangement joins TRBV12-3 or TRBV12-4 to TRBJ2-5, with TRBD2 identical over 8 bases. With 5 bases clipped from V and 5 bases from J, the junction kept 10 bases outside the gene matches. The CDR3 sequence is 15 residues long. CDR3 in DNA: TGTGCCAGCAGTACTCTAGCGGGTCAACGGGAGACCCAGTACTTC. Translation: CASSTLAGQRETQYF.

This chain joins TRBV27 and TRBJ2-1, with 13 nucleotides matching TRBD2. Looked up from germline, CDR1 is MNHEY and CDR2 is SMNVEV (reference sequence). The length of the CDR3 is 16 residues. The trim removed 3 bases at V and 13 bases at J, leaving 12 bases unmatched. CDR3 DNA sequence: TGTGCCAGCAGTTTTCAACTAGCGGGGGGGGTGTTGTTTCAGTTCTTC. Its protein product is CASSFQLAGGVLFQFF.

The V call is TRBV27, the J call TRBJ2-3, with 11 bases matching TRBD2. CDR1 and CDR2 (germline): MNHEY, SMNVEV (reference sequence). V lost 7 bases to trimming and J lost 5 bases; unmatched junction nucleotides: 11. This CDR3 has 16 residues. In DNA, the CDR3 is TGTGCCAGCATCATGCTAGCGGGGGGTCGGGGAGATACGCAGTATTTT. It specifies CASIMLAGGRGDTQYF.

CDR3 nucleotide sequence: TGTGCCAGCAGCTTGGGGGGTAGCGGGGTCCTCACAGATACGCAGTATTTT. This encodes CASSLGGSGVLTDTQYF. The rearrangement joins TRBV5-4 to TRBJ2-3; the match to TRBD2 covers 8 bases. Losses at the gene ends were 0 bases for V and 2 bases for J; bases not matched to a gene: 8. The CDR3 has 17 amino acids. Germline loops: CDR1 SGHNT, CDR2 YYREEE (reference sequence).

CDR3 coding DNA: TGTGCCAGCTCACCACCGGTCATGTGGGAGACCCAGTACTTC. Translated: CASSPPVMWETQYF. The rearrangement links TRBV18 to TRBJ2-5; D remains ambiguous. V was clipped by 0 bases and J by 5 bases, with 10 bases between them. Germline V lookup: CDR1 KGHSH, CDR2 LQKENI. The CDR3 runs 14 residues.

The chain is built from TRBV5-1 and TRBJ1-1; 9 nucleotides agree with TRBD1. The CDR3 is 18 amino acids. Germline values: CDR1 SGHRS, CDR2 YFSETQ. With V trimmed by 3 bases and J by 2 bases, 14 bases remained unmatched. The CDR3 is CASSSKLQGAWGNTEAFF. The CDR3 DNA reads as TGCGCCAGCAGCTCGAAACTACAGGGGGCGTGGGGAAACACTGAAGCTTTCTTT. Drawing the rest from reference TRBV5-1 and TRBJ1-1, the complete variable domain is KAGVTQTPRYLIKTRGQQVTLSCSPISGHRSVSWYQQTPGQGLQFLFEYFSETQRNKGNFPGRFSGRQFSNSRSEMNVSTLELGDSALYLCASSSKLQGAWGNTEAFFGQGTRLTVV.

V is TRBV4-1 and J is TRBJ2-1; 13 bases map to TRBD2. CDR3 length: 18 amino acids. The germline V gene encodes CDR1 MGHRA and CDR2 YSYEKL. Trimming at V came to 4 bases and at J to 5 bases, leaving 11 bases not matched to a gene. Here the CDR3 DNA reads TGCGCCAGCAGCCCCCGGACTAGCGGGAGCGTTGACAACAATGAGCAGTTCTTC. This translates into CASSPRTSGSVDNNEQFF.

The chain couples TRBV7-9 to TRBJ1-5, with D possibly matching TRBD1 (5 bases). V lost 5 bases to trimming and J lost 7 bases, with 9 bases between them. Germline V gene lookup returns CDR1 SEHNR and CDR2 FQNEAQ (reference sequence). This CDR3 contains 12 residues. The CDR3 loop reads CASSRGEQPQHF. CDR3 DNA sequence: TGTGCCAGCAGCCGGGGGGAGCAGCCCCAGCATTTT. Looking up the rest from reference TRBV7-9 and TRBJ1-5 gives the full variable domain: DTGVSQNPRHKITKRGQNVTFRCDPISEHNRLYWYRQTLGQGPEFLTYFQNEAQLEKSRLLSDRFSAERPKGSFSTLEIQRTEQGDSAMYLCASSRGEQPQHFGDGTRLSIL.

The V and J genes are TRBV11-2 and TRBJ2-5, with 7 bases matching TRBD1. Germline trimming cut 5 bases from V and 2 bases from J; bases unmatched to any gene: 5. Germline V gives CDR1 SGHAT, CDR2 FQNNGV. The CDR3 runs 14 residues. The CDR3 nucleotides read TGTGCCAGCAGCAATTCGGGACAGCAAGAGACCCAGTACTTC. Amino acid sequence: CASSNSGQQETQYF.

The chain couples TRBV7-9 to TRBJ2-5; 8 nucleotides agree with TRBD1. The CDR3 spans 14 residues. From germline, CDR1 is SEHNR and CDR2 FQNEAQ (reference sequence). The V segment lost 2 bases and the J segment 5 bases; nucleotides outside the gene matches: 4. The CDR3 nucleotides are TGTGCCAGCAGCTTACAGGGGGCGATGGAGACCCAGTACTTC. The encoded protein is CASSLQGAMETQYF. The full variable domain, rest sourced from reference TRBV7-9 and TRBJ2-5, is DTGVSQNPRHKITKRGQNVTFRCDPISEHNRLYWYRQTLGQGPEFLTYFQNEAQLEKSRLLSDRFSAERPKGSFSTLEIQRTEQGDSAMYLCASSLQGAMETQYFGPGTRLLVL.

The chain has TRBV6-1 and TRBJ2-1; 9 nucleotides align to TRBD2. Germline V gives CDR1 MNHNS, CDR2 SASEGT. This CDR3 region has 15 residues. V gave up 6 bases and J gave up 2 bases; unmatched junction bases: 5. CDR3: CASRSGLATYNEQFF. In DNA, the CDR3 is TGTGCCAGCAGGTCCGGACTAGCGACCTACAATGAGCAGTTCTTC.

The chain links TRBV6-5 to TRBJ2-7, with D perhaps given as TRBD1 or TRBD2 (5 bases each). Germline V lookup: CDR1 MNHEY, CDR2 SVGAGI. V was cut by 5 bases and J by 5 bases, with 16 bases left in between. This CDR3 contains 14 residues. CDR3 DNA: TGTGCCAGCAGTCGGGTAGGGGAGTTCCACGAGCAGTACTTC. It yields the protein CASSRVGEFHEQYF.

Only a few counts were recorded for this clonotype. The chain couples TRBV11-3 to TRBJ2-7; a possible D gene is TRBD1 (5 bases). This CDR3 is built from 16 residues. Trimming pared 5 bases from V and 6 bases from J, leaving 23 bases between. Germline CDR1 SGHNT, CDR2 YENEEA. In DNA form, the CDR3 reads TGTGCCAGCAGCCAGGGCCACGCGGAATTCTTAGTCGAGCAGTACTTC. Amino acid sequence: CASSQGHAEFLVEQYF.

The V call is TRBV4-2, the J call TRBJ1-5, with 8 bases that match TRBD1. The V gene's germline CDR1 is LGHNA and CDR2 YNFKEQ. The ends lost 5 bases at V and 3 bases at J; junction bases unmatched: 9. The CDR3 has 16 residues. CDR3 in amino acids: CASSSQGDNINQPQHF. As DNA, the CDR3 is TGTGCCAGCAGCTCACAGGGGGACAACATCAATCAGCCCCAGCATTTT.

The CDR3 is CASSLTVNTGELFF. The CDR3 region has the DNA TGTGCCAGCAGCTTAACAGTGAACACCGGGGAGCTGTTTTTT. This rearrangement joins TRBV7-9 to TRBJ2-2; the D is unclear. The CDR3 runs 14 residues. Germline CDR1 is SEHNR and CDR2 is FQNEAQ (reference sequence). V lost 2 bases and J 1 base, leaving 5 bases between the germline ends.

The V and J genes are TRBV20-1 and TRBJ2-1, with 8 bases matching TRBD2. Trimming cost V 8 bases and J 3 bases; bases outside gene matches: 15. This CDR3 comprises 16 residues. The germline V gene has CDR1 DFQATT and CDR2 SNEGSKA (reference sequence). CDR3 coding DNA: TGCAGTCCACAGTCCCGGGGGGGGGCGTTCTACAATGAGCAGTTCTTC. As protein: CSPQSRGGAFYNEQFF.

The gene calls are TRBV28 and TRBJ1-5; D remains ambiguous. The CDR3 is made up of 17 amino acids. Trimming took 5 bases from V and 1 from J, leaving 18 bases between them. In germline, CDR1 is MDHEN, CDR2 SYDVKM. The CDR3 DNA follows: TGTGCCAGCAGTCCGTGGACGGGAGGAAAGAGCAATCAGCCCCAGCATTTT. It codes for CASSPWTGGKSNQPQHF.

The J gene is TRBJ1-2, the V gene TRBV5-1; D remains ambiguous. With 4 bases removed from V and 2 bases from J, the gap between germline ends came to 9 bases. The CDR3 loop spans 13 amino acids. Germline CDR1 is SGHRS and CDR2 is YFSETQ. The CDR3 here is CASSPAQNYGYTF. In DNA, the CDR3 is TGCGCCAGCAGCCCAGCCCAGAACTATGGCTACACCTTC. The complete variable domain, with remaining parts taken from reference TRBV5-1 and TRBJ1-2, reads KAGVTQTPRYLIKTRGQQVTLSCSPISGHRSVSWYQQTPGQGLQFLFEYFSETQRNKGNFPGRFSGRQFSNSRSEMNVSTLELGDSALYLCASSPAQNYGYTFGSGTRLTVV.

The CDR3 reads CASSLDSQAGNYGYTF. The CDR3 bases are TGTGCCAGCAGCTTAGATAGTCAGGCCGGTAACTATGGCTACACCTTC. This chain links TRBV7-2 with TRBJ1-2; D is ambiguous. This CDR3 is 16 amino acids long. V was trimmed by 1 base and J by 1 base, leaving 13 bases between them. Looked up from germline, CDR1 is SGHTA and CDR2 is FQGNSA.

The V gene is TRBV7-2, the J gene TRBJ2-1, with D tentatively TRBD1 (7 bases). CDR3 size: 15 residues. In germline, CDR1 is SGHTA, CDR2 FQGNSA. Trimming took 4 bases from V and 8 from J, leaving 18 bases between them. The CDR3, as DNA: TGTGCCAGCAGCTCAGGGGGACTTGGGTATGATGAGCAGTTCTTC. Protein sequence: CASSSGGLGYDEQFF. Full variable domain (missing parts from reference TRBV7-2 and TRBJ2-1): GAGVSQSPSNKVTEKGKDVELRCDPISGHTALYWYRQSLGQGLEFLIYFQGNSAPDKSGLPSDRFSAERTGGSVSTLTIQRTQQEDSAVYLCASSSGGLGYDEQFFGPGTRLTVL.

This chain links TRBV24-1 with TRBJ2-7; D gene unclear. The CDR3 runs 13 residues. Between the trimmed V and J ends, which lost 4 bases and 3 bases, there was a span of 9 bases. Germline CDR1 reads KGHDR; CDR2 reads SFDVKD. The CDR3 region is CATSEGPRYEQYF. CDR3 sequence (DNA): TGTGCCACCAGTGAAGGTCCGCGCTACGAGCAGTACTTC.

The chain couples TRBV18 to TRBJ2-7; the match to TRBD1 covers 11 bases. V was clipped by 1 base and J by 5 bases; unmatched bases: 4. CDR1 and CDR2 (germline): KGHSH, LQKENI. CDR3 length: 15 residues. DNA for the CDR3: TGTGCCAGCTCACCACGGGACAGGGGGACGGACGAGCAGTACTTC. This encodes CASSPRDRGTDEQYF.

The V and J genes are TRBV29-1 and TRBJ1-3; D ambiguous. Germline CDR1 reads SQVTM; CDR2 reads ANQGSEA. The germline V and J ends were trimmed by 5 bases and 2 bases, with 7 bases remaining between them. This CDR3 comprises 12 residues. The CDR3 DNA is TGCAGCGTTCAGCTCGCTGGAAACACCATATATTTT. Translating it yields CSVQLAGNTIYF.